This paragraph covers one T cell receptor (beta chain) sequence. This sample stems from a study of control samples from healthy donors and cancer patients. Here immunoSEQ multiplex PCR was the method, and the copy in TCRdb shows in-frame clones only, minus some. The data show approximately 9,900 clones, over 75% seen once. The CDR3 runs 13 residues. Per the germline V gene, CDR1 is LNHDA and CDR2 is SQIVND (reference sequence). V lost 3 bases, J lost 2 bases, and 7 bases lay in between. This sequence originates from a man aged 60 to 69 with colorectal cancer. Material for sequencing was PBMCs. The chain employs TRBV19 and TRBJ1-2, with D unresolved. The CDR3 reads CASSMGGNYGYTF. Here the CDR3 DNA reads TGTGCCAGTAGTATGGGCGGGAACTATGGCTACACCTTC.